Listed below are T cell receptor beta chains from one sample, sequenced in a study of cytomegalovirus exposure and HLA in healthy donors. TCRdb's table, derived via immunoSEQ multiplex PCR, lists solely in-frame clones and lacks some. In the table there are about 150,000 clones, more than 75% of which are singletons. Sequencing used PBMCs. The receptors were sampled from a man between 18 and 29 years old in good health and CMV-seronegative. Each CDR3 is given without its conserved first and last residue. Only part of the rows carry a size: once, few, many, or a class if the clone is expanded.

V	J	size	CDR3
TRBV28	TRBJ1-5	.	ASSPLAGSNQPQH
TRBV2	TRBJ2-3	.	ASSRGLVTDTQY
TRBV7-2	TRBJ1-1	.	ASSLDRVTEAF
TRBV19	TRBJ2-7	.	ASSTLTGATYEQY
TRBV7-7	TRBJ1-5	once	ASSLGEGQPQH
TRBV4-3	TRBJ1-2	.	ASSQASWLHYGYT
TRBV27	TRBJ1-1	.	ASNRRGGRRTEAF
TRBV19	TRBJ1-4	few	ASRGDRHEKLF
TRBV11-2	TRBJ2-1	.	ASSKAGVSYNEQF
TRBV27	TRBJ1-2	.	ASSRTGANYGYT
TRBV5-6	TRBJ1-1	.	ASSSRDRNTEAF
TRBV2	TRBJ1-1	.	ASSNLNRDEAF
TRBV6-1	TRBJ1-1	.	ASSMETMNTEAF
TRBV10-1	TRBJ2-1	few	ASSDGTSGGYIEQF
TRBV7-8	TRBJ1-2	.	ASFGPDRANYGYT
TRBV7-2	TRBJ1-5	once	ASSSDRDQPQH
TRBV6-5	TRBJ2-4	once	ASSYRASGGSIQY
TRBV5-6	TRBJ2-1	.	ASTQQWIGNIEQF
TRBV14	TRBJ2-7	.	ASSPWEHIHEQY
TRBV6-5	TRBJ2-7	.	ASNDRGVGYEQY
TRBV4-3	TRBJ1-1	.	ASSQRGQIGAF
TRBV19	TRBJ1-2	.	ASATSNYGYT
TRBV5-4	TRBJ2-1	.	ASSSDSYNEQF
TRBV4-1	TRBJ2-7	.	ASSQGLAGSYEQY
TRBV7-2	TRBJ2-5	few	ASSRDRGRETQY
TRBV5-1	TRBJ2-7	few	ASSLLAGGSYEQY
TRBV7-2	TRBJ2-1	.	ASSLAAFDEQF
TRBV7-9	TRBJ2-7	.	ASSSYYGAPTQNEQY
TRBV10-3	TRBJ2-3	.	AISATSGRSTDTQY
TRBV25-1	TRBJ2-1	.	ASSELVVGGNEQF
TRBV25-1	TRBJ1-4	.	ASRAGGLGEKLF
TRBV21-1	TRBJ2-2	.	ASSKGPPGLAGGDTGELF
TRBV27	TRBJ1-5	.	ASRQFGNQPQH
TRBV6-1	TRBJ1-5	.	ANSGQGGDQPQH
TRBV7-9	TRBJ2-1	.	ASSSPSVYNEQF
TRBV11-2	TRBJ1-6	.	ASSPRPAGVGNSPLH
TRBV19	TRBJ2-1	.	ASGTGLASRNEQF
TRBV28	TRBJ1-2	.	ASSLFRGANYGYT
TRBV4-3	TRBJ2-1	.	ASSQAGALSSYNEQF
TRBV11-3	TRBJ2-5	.	ASSSGTSGQETQY
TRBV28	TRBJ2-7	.	ASKPGRSYEQY
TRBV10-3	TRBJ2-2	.	AISESGRAGELF